This T cell receptor (beta chain) is from a study of OX40 agonist ivuxolimab in advanced cancers. About the study: As their treatment, patients were administered ivuxolimab, an agonistic anti-OX40 (CD134) antibody. Enrollees could have had prior anti-PD-1, anti-PD-L1 or anti-CTLA-4 therapy, which 40% had received.

TCRdb's copy holds only in-frame clones and misses some; the assay was immunoSEQ multiplex PCR. Of roughly 58,000 clones in the sample, 84% were seen once. The CDR3 totals 17 residues. Germline V gives CDR1 LGHNA, CDR2 YSLEER. V was cut by 3 bases and J by 0 bases, with 12 bases left in between. Comments on this clone: As yet, its antigen is unknown.

Study-level results: More expanded clones were found, on average, in CD8+ than in CD4+ T cells.

The receptor was derived from an adult with an advanced solid tumor such as melanoma, head and neck, liver or kidney cancer. The chain joins TRBV4-3 to TRBJ1-6; a weak D match, TRBD1 (6 bases). This specimen consisted of CD4+ or CD8+ T cells sorted from blood, obtained in a trial of the OX40 agonist ivuxolimab. This CDR3 is CASSQGARHSYNSPLHF. In DNA form, the CDR3 reads TGCGCCAGCAGCCAGGGGGCCCGGCACTCCTATAATTCACCCCTCCACTTT.